This TCR beta chain was recovered during a study of OX40 agonist ivuxolimab in advanced cancers. Produced via immunoSEQ multiplex PCR; TCRdb's table is partial and in-frame only. The table records 30,000 to 40,000 clones, approximately 90% of them present only once. The V gene lost 3 bases and the J gene lost 7 bases, with 15 bases spanning the gap. Per germline, CDR1 SGHTA and CDR2 FQGNSA. The length of the CDR3 is 15 residues. The chain recombines TRBV7-2 with TRBJ1-4; perhaps TRBD1 as D (5 bases). This TCR derives from an adult with an advanced solid tumor such as melanoma, head and neck, liver or kidney cancer. The sequenced sample was CD4+ or CD8+ T cells sorted from blood, obtained in a trial of the OX40 agonist ivuxolimab. The CDR3 DNA sequence: TGTGCCAGCAGCTTGGACGGCAGGGAGGGTGAAAAACTGTTTTTT. Translating gives CASSLDGREGEKLFF.